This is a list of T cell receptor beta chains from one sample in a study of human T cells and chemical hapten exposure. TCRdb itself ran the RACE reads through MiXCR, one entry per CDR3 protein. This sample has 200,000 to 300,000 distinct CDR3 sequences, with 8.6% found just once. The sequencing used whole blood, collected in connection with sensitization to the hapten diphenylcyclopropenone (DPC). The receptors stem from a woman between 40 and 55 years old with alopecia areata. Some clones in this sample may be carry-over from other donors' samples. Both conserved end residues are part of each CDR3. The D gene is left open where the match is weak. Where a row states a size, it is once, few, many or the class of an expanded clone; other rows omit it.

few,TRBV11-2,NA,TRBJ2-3,TGTGCCAGCAGCTTCCGCAAGGACCCTAGCACAGATACGCAGTATTTT,CASSFRKDPSTDTQYF
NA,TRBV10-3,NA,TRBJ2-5,TGTGCCATCAGTTGGACGGAGCAAGAGACCCAGTACTTC,CAISWTEQETQYF
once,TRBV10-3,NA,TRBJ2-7,TGTGCCATCAGTGAGTCCCCTATGACTGATACCACTATAAGGTACGAGCAGTACTTC,CAISESPMTDTTIRYEQYF
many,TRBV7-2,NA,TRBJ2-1,TGTGCCAGCAGCTTAGCGGACGGAGCCTACAATGAGCAGTTCTTC,CASSLADGAYNEQFF
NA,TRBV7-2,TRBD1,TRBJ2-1,TGTGCCAGCAGCTTAGCGGGGTCAGGGACAGGGGGCAATGAGCAGTTCTTC,CASSLAGSGTGGNEQFF
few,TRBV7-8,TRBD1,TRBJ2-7,TGTGCCAGCAGCTTAAGACAGGGGGGCTCCTACGAGCAGTACTTC,CASSLRQGGSYEQYF
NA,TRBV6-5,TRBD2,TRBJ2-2,TGTGCCAGCAGCCAAGCGGGAGCCGGGGAGCTGTTTTTT,CASSQAGAGELFF
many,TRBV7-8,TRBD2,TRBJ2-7,TGTGCCAGCAGCTTAGGCGGGAGGGCCGGCTACGAGCAGTACTTC,CASSLGGRAGYEQYF
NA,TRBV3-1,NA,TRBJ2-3,TGTGCCAGCAGCCAACTAATCACAGATACGCAGTATTTT,CASSQLITDTQYF
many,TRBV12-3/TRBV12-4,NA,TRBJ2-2,TGTGCCAGCACCCTCACCGGGGAGCTGTTTTTT,CASTLTGELFF
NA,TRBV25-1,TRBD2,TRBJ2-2,TGTGCCAGCAGTGAGTCGGGAGGCCGTAGCGGGGAGCTGTTTTTT,CASSESGGRSGELFF
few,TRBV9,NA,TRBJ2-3,TGTGCCAGCAGCGTAGTGGGGGGTAGCACAGATACGCAGTATTTT,CASSVVGGSTDTQYF
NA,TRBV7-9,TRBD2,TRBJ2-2,TGTGCCAGCAGCTTAAGTGTCACAGCGGGAGGGAACACCGGGGAGCTGTTTTTT,CASSLSVTAGGNTGELFF
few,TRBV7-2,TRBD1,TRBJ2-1,TGTGCCAGCAGCTCCCCTGGGACAGGGAAGGGGAATGAGCAGTTCTTC,CASSSPGTGKGNEQFF
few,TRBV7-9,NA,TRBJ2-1,TGTGCCAGCAGCTTAGCTCGGTGGAATGAGCAGTTCTTC,CASSLARWNEQFF
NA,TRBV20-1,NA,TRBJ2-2,TGCAGTGCTCCCCTCCGTGGGGAGCTGTTTTTT,CSAPLRGELFF
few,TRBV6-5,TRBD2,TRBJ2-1,TGTGCCAGCAGTCCAATAGCGGGAGGGCACAATGAGCAGTTCTTC,CASSPIAGGHNEQFF
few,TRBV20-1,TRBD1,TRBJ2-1,TGCAGTGCTACGGGACAGGGGGCCTATGAGCAGTTCTTC,CSATGQGAYEQFF
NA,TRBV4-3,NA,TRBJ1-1,TGCGCCAGCAGCCAAGATTTTAGGTCAGAAGCTTTCTTT,CASSQDFRSEAFF
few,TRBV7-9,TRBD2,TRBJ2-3,TGTGCCAGCAGACCACGGACTAGCGGTACCACAGATACGCAGTATTTT,CASRPRTSGTTDTQYF
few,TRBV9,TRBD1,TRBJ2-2,TGTGCCAGCAGCGTAGCGGACAGGGGTGGTTCCGGGGAGCTGTTTTTT,CASSVADRGGSGELFF
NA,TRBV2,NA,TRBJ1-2,TGTGCCAGCGGATCCGCTCGCGGGGGGGCGAGCTGGGATGGCTACACCTTC,CASGSARGGASWDGYTF
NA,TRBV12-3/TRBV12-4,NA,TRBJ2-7,TGTGCCAGCAGTCTCCGCGGGACGGCGGATTACGAGCAGTACTTC,CASSLRGTADYEQYF
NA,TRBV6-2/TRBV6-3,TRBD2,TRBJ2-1,TGTGCCAGCAGGACCTCCGGAGGACTAGCGCTTAATGAGCAGTTCTTC,CASRTSGGLALNEQFF
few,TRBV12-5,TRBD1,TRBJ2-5,TGTGCTAGTGCCGGGACAGGGGGATATGCGACCCAGTACTTC,CASAGTGGYATQYF
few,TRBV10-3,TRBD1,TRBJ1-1,TGTGCCATCAGTGAGACCCCAGGACAGGGGAACACTGAAGCTTTCTTT,CAISETPGQGNTEAFF
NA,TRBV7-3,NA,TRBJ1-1,TGTGCCAGCAGCCGAGACACGGGGGGAGTAGCTTTCTTT,CASSRDTGGVAFF
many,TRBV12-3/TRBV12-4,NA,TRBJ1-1,TGTGCCAGCAGTTTATCTGGGGGGAACACTGAAGCTTTCTTT,CASSLSGGNTEAFF
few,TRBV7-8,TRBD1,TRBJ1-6,TGTGCCAGCAGCTTAGGGGGCAGGGGGAGTACCCTCCACTTT,CASSLGGRGSTLHF
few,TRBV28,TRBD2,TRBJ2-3,TGTGCCAGCAGTTCGCCGGGAGGGAGCACAGATACGCAGTATTTT,CASSSPGGSTDTQYF
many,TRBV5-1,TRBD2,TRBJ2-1,TGCGCCAGCAGCTTGCCTAGCGGTAGCTCCTACAATGAGCAGTTCTTC,CASSLPSGSSYNEQFF
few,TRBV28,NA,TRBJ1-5,TGTGCCAGCAGTTTGAGGTCATACAATCAGCCCCAGCATTTT,CASSLRSYNQPQHF
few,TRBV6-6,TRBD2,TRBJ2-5,TGTGCCAGCACTTGGCGGGAGGGCCGAGAGACCCAGTACTTC,CASTWREGRETQYF
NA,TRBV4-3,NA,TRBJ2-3,TGCGCCAGCAGCCAAGATAGAGTCGGCACAGATACGCAGTATTTT,CASSQDRVGTDTQYF
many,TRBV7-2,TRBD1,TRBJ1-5,TGTGCCAGCAGCGAGACAGGGAACAATCAGCCCCAGCATTTT,CASSETGNNQPQHF
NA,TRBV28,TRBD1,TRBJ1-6,TGTGCCAGCAGTGCCCGGACAGGCCTTAATTCACCCCTCCACTTT,CASSARTGLNSPLHF
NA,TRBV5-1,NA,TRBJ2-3,TGCGCCAGCAGCTACGGAGGGGGGCGTACGACAGATACGCAGTATTTT,CASSYGGGRTTDTQYF